This T cell receptor beta chain was captured in a study of T cells in placental villitis. Looking at the study overall: The study compared placental TCR-beta repertoires across villitis of unknown etiology, gestational-age-matched unaffected controls, and infectious villitis to test an allograft-versus-infection hypothesis. Here is what the overall study found, with its caveats: Paraffin blocks contained small amounts of decidua, so some captured T cells, especially in controls, may have been decidual rather than villous infiltrates. Bulk tissue sequencing could not distinguish helper, regulatory or cytotoxic T cells, nor maternal versus fetal T cells, and excluded gamma-delta receptors. CMV-specific clone frequencies were lower in villitis of unknown etiology than in infectious CMV cases (roughly 0.001 vs 0.011), and villitis of unknown etiology did not differ from controls on this measure.

Five infectious villitis placentae, four with confirmed cytomegalovirus and one with Toxoplasma gondii, were included and were not matched to other groups. In the infectious villitis group, the mothers were found to be younger and to have smaller fetuses, and preterm delivery or intrauterine demise was recorded in a couple of cases. After delivery, placentae were collected and subjected to gross and histological evaluation prior to the selection of archival tissue. Five 10-micron scrolls were cut from each FFPE block, and DNA was then isolated using the AllPrep DNA/RNA FFPE Tissue kit. DNA concentration and purity were evaluated by NanoDrop, whereas RNA quality was assessed on a Bioanalyzer. On this clone itself: Its antigen specificity is not known. No base quality values were provided; no much bigger clone lies one nucleotide off.

TCR-beta CDR3 regions were amplified from genomic DNA with the immunoSEQ v4 bias-controlled multiplex PCR assay, run blinded to group allocation. To estimate the quantities of nucleated cells and T cells in each sample, reference gene primers were added alongside the TCR-beta primers. Sequencing of the libraries was performed on an Illumina MiSeq with a 100-cycle paired-end protocol. Concerning the study's data processing: Diversity and richness were calculated in immunoSEQ Analyzer software; richness by iChao1, clonality based on Pielou evenness and Shannon diversity (0-1, higher means less diverse). CDR3 amino acid sequences together with V/J genes were queried against VDJdb for CMV, EBV and influenza A specificities, with confidence 3 and substitution 2 applied. The Morisita-Horn index was used to assess TCR-beta amino acid clonotype overlap between villitis of unknown etiology, infectious villitis and control repertoires. The table was pulled from immuneACCESS by TCRdb, which kept in-frame rearrangements only. Such tables lose some clones; where checked, under half of the loss comes from unresolved V genes, and the rest has no known cause. Clonal size and the V and J genes are those of that table, whereas D and trimming came from the DNA. For this sample the table gives around 5,700 clones, of which approximately 78% were detected only once. Around 9% of the sample belongs to the ten largest clones.

CDR1 SGHTA and CDR2 FQGNSA are derived from the germline V gene. Trimming costs V 6 bases and J 0 bases, and their ends lie 12 bases apart. The CDR3 starts with the cysteine, ends with the phenylalanine, and has 15 residues. Only the CDR3 part of the read is kept: 45 bases, read in frame from the first base. The V gene is TRBV7-2 and the J gene is TRBJ2-1, with no reliable assignment of the D segment. The TCR sequence derives from a human patient with infectious villitis; the placental T cells may come from both mother and fetus. The material sequenced was placental tissue containing maternal and fetal cells. The CDR3 is CASSLRTHSYNEQFF. The nucleotide sequence reads TGTGCCAGCAGTTTGAGAACCCACTCCTACAATGAGCAGTTCTTC.